This T cell receptor (beta chain) was sequenced during a study of CD8+CD57+ T cells in acquired aplastic anemia. Study information: Sorted CD4+ plus CD8+ cells gave DNA averaging roughly 3.2 ug. General observations from the study: Researchers report that around 30 CD8+ CDR3 sequences appeared in both patients and controls. Patients showed no significant difference from controls in CD8+ Simpson's diversity.

By flow cytometry, patients selected for sequencing had shown an expansion of CD8+CD57+ cells. Patients were therapy-naive when their blood was sampled. Between the trimmed V and J ends, which lost 3 bases and 3 bases, there was a span of 11 bases. CDR1 is DFQATT, CDR2 SNEGSKA, per germline (reference sequence). The CDR3 consists of 13 residues. For CDR3 and TCR beta VDJ profiling, genomic DNA was the template used. In TCRdb, the reads were re-called with MiXCR into one record per CDR3 protein. The sample lists 150,000 or so distinct CDR3 sequences; less than 60% were seen once. Regarding this clonotype: What it binds is not known.

This TCR came from a human donor with aplastic anemia. This chain connects TRBV20-1 to TRBJ2-5; possibly TRBD2 for D (6 bases). Specimen: sorted CD4+, CD8+, or CD8+CD57+ T cells (not recorded which) from PBMCs. CDR3 protein: CSARNGSKETQYF. The CDR3 region has the DNA TGCAGTGCTAGGAACGGGAGTAAAGAGACCCAGTACTTC.